The source of this T cell receptor (beta chain) is a study of T cells in Graves' hyperthyroidism and ophthalmopathy. Overall study context: Peripheral blood was drawn at first diagnosis, prior to all treatment.

Exclusions: uncontrolled infection, other autoimmune disease, pregnancy, lactation. PBMCs were collected from a 10 ml volume of fresh peripheral blood. Regarding the study as a whole: From stable hyperthyroidism, ophthalmopathy was set apart by a 13 V-J model.

Amplified TCR beta CDR3 regions derived from RNA transcripts. The HTBI primer set served for first-round RT-PCR of the TCR CDR3. Each CDR3 protein gets one entry after TCRdb re-called the multiplex PCR reads with MiXCR. The sample shows hundreds of thousands of distinct CDR3 sequences, 14% of them seen only once. This clonotype has a handful of counts. Its antigen is still unknown. The V end was cut by 8 bases, the J end by 6 bases, with 17 bases between. Germline V gives CDR1 ENHRY, CDR2 SYGVKD. CDR3 length equals 14 residues. The TCR was taken from a woman younger than 30 with Graves' hyperthyroidism. The V and J genes are TRBV10-3 and TRBJ1-3; no definite D call. The sequenced material came from blood. The DNA for the CDR3 is TGTGCCATCGGGAACACCCGAGGGTCAAACACCATATATTTT. Translating gives CAIGNTRGSNTIYF.